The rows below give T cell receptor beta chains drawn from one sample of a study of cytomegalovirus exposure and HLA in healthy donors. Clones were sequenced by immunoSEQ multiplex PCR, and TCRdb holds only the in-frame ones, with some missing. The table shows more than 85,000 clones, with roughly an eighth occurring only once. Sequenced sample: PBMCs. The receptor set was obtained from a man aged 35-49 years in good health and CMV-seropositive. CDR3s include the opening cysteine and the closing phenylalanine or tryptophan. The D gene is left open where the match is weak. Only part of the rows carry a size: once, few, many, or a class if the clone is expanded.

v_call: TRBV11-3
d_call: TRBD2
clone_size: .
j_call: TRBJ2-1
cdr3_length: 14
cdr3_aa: CASSTGLSYNEQFF
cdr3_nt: TGTGCCAGCAGCACGGGACTAAGTTACAATGAGCAGTTCTTC

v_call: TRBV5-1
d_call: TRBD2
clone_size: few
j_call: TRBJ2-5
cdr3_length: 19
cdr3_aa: CASSLAPVFLTSGQETQYF
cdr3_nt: TGCGCCAGCAGCTTGGCCCCCGTCTTCCTCACTAGCGGCCAAGAGACCCAGTACTTC

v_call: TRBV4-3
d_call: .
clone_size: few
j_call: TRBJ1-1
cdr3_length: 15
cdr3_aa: CASSQDLGGNTEAFF
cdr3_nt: TGCGCCAGCAGCCAAGATCTTGGAGGAAACACTGAAGCTTTCTTT

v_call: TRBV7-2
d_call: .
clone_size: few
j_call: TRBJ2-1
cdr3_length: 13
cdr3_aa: CASSPGSYNEQFF
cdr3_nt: TGTGCCAGCAGCCCCGGGTCTTACAATGAGCAGTTCTTC

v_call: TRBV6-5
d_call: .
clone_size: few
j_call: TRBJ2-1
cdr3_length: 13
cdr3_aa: CASSYSGAGTAFF
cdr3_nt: TGTGCCAGCAGTTACTCTGGGGCGGGGACCGCGTTCTTC

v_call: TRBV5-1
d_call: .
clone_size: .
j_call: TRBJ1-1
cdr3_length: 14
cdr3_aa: CASSLGHTNTEAFF
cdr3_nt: TGCGCCAGCAGCTTGGGACATACGAACACTGAAGCTTTCTTT

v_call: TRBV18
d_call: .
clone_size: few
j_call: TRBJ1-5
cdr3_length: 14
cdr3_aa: CASSPPYSNQPQHF
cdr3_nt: TGTGCCAGCTCACCACCCTATAGCAATCAGCCCCAGCATTTT

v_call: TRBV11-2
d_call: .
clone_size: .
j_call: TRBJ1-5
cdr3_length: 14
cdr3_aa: CASSLSGDNQPQHF
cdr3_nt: TGTGCCAGCAGCTTAAGCGGAGACAATCAGCCCCAGCATTTT

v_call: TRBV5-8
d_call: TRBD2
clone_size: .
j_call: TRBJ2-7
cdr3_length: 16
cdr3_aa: CASSYSGAGGPREQYF
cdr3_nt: TGTGCCAGCAGCTACTCGGGGGCGGGAGGGCCGAGAGAGCAGTACTTC

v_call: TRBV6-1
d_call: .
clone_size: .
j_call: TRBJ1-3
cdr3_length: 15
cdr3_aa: CASSSDTSSGNTIYF
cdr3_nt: TGTGCCAGCAGTTCGGACACAAGCTCTGGAAACACCATATATTTT

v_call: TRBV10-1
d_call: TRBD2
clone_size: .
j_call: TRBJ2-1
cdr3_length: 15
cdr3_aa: CASSKAGGAYNEQFF
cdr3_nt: TGCGCCAGCAGTAAGGCGGGAGGTGCCTACAATGAGCAGTTCTTC

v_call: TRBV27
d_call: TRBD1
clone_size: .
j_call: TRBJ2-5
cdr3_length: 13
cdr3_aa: CASKGQGEETQYF
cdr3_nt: TGTGCCAGCAAGGGCCAGGGGGAAGAGACCCAGTACTTC

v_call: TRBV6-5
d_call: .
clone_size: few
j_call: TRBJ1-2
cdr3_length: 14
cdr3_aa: CASSSTGTNYGYTF
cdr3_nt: TGTGCCAGCAGTAGTACAGGGACGAACTATGGCTACACCTTC

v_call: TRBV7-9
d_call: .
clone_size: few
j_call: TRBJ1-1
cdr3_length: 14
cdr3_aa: CASSLGQANTEAFF
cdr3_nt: TGTGCCAGCAGCTTAGGACAGGCGAACACTGAAGCTTTCTTT

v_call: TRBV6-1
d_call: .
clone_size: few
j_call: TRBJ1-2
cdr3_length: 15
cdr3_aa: CASSDYWGGNYGYTF
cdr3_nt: TGTGCCAGCAGTGACTACTGGGGGGGGAACTATGGCTACACCTTC

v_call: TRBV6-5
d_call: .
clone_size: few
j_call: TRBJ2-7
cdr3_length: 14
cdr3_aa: CASIIRQGPYEQYF
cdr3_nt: TGTGCCAGCATCATAAGGCAGGGCCCCTACGAGCAGTACTTC

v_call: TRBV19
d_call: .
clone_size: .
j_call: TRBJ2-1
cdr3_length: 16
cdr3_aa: CASSIGTDRPYNEQFF
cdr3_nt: TGTGCCAGTAGTATAGGAACTGACAGACCCTACAATGAGCAGTTCTTC

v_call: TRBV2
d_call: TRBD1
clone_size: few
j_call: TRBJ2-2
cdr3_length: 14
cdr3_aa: CASHRGPNTGELFF
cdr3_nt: TGTGCCAGCCACAGGGGGCCGAACACCGGGGAGCTGTTTTTT

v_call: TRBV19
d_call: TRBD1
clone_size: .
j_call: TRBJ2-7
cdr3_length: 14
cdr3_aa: CASRAGQGSYEQYF
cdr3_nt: TGTGCCAGTAGGGCGGGACAGGGGTCCTACGAGCAGTACTTC

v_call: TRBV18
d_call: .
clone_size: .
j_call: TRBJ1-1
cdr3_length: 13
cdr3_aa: CATGADMNTEAFF
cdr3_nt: TGTGCCACCGGTGCAGACATGAACACTGAAGCTTTCTTT

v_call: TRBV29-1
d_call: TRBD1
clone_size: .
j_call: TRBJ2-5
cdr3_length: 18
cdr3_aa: CSVEEFGWGQGAGETQYF
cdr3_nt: TGCAGCGTTGAAGAATTTGGCTGGGGACAGGGGGCGGGAGAGACCCAGTACTTC

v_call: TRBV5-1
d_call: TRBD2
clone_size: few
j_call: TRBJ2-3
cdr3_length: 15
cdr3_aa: CASSLVAGSTDTQYF
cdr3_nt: TGCGCCAGCAGCTTGGTAGCGGGATCCACAGATACGCAGTATTTT

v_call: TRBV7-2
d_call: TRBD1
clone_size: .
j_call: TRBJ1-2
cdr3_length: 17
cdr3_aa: CASSLASLTGRFYGYTF
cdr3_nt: TGTGCCAGCAGCTTGGCGAGTCTGACAGGGAGGTTCTATGGCTACACCTTC

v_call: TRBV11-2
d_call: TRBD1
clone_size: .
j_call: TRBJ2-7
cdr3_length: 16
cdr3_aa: CASSLDRGTGSYEQYF
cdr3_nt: TGTGCCAGCAGCTTAGATCGGGGGACAGGGTCCTACGAGCAGTACTTC

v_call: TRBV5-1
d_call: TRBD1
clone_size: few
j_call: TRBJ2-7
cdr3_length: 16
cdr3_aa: CASSLDTGQGVGEQYF
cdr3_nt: TGCGCCAGCAGCTTGGATACAGGTCAGGGGGTTGGCGAGCAGTACTTC

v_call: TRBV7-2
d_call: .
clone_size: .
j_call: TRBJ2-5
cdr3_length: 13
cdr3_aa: CASSFVQQETQYF
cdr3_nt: TGTGCCAGCAGCTTCGTACAGCAAGAGACCCAGTACTTC